The present entry profiles one T cell receptor beta chain with its context. The data were obtained in a study of technical replicates of blood from a handful of donors. Per the germline V gene, CDR1 is SNHLY and CDR2 is FYNNEI. The ends were cut back, 8 bases at V and 1 base at J, with 12 bases in the middle. The CDR3 extends over 14 amino acids. Some clones are missing from TCRdb's copy, which holds only in-frame ones; the method was immunoSEQ multiplex PCR. The data show tens of thousands of clones, just under 95% seen once. Sequencing input: T cells isolated from PBMCs. The sequence derives from a human donor in good health. V gene TRBV2 combines with J gene TRBJ2-1; D is perhaps TRBD1 (6 bases). The CDR3 loop reads CASWSRGSYNEQFF. CDR3 DNA sequence: TGTGCCAGCTGGTCTAGGGGGTCCTACAATGAGCAGTTCTTC.